These T cell receptor beta chains were read from a single sample in a study of T cells after yellow fever vaccination. TCRdb ran MiXCR on the 5' RACE reads and lists one entry per CDR3 protein. In the table there are some 300,000 distinct CDR3 sequences, 3.6% of which are singletons. The starting material was PBMCs, obtained on the day of the yellow fever booster vaccination. These TCRs come from a man younger than 35 who received the YFV17D yellow fever vaccine. CDR3s include the opening cysteine and the closing phenylalanine or tryptophan. Fields, in order: D gene, CDR3 length, J gene, clone size, V gene, CDR3 protein, CDR3 DNA. A D gene is named only where the DNA matches it firmly. Not every row has a clone size; where given, it reads once, few, many or a size class.

NA 14 TRBJ2-7 many TRBV7-9 CASSYGRVHYEQYF TGTGCCAGCAGCTATGGGCGGGTACACTACGAGCAGTACTTC
NA 13 TRBJ2-3 few TRBV20-1 CSAEILGTDTQYF TGCAGTGCCGAAATTCTAGGGACAGATACGCAGTATTTT
NA 15 TRBJ1-2 few TRBV5-1 CASRDGRPGPYGYTF TGCGCCAGCAGAGACGGACGACCCGGGCCCTATGGCTACACCTTC
NA 15 TRBJ2-7 few TRBV5-1 CASSLWSGAKPEQYF TGCGCCAGCAGCTTGTGGTCTGGGGCCAAACCAGAGCAGTACTTC
NA 11 TRBJ2-7 many TRBV14 CASSQVYEQYF TGTGCCAGCAGCCAAGTTTACGAGCAGTACTTC
NA 12 TRBJ2-1 many TRBV4-1 CASSQEVDEQFF TGCGCCAGCAGCCAAGAAGTTGATGAGCAGTTCTTC
TRBD1 14 TRBJ2-6 few TRBV2 CASQQGNGANVLTF TGTGCCAGCCAACAGGGGAATGGGGCCAACGTCCTGACTTTC
NA 10 TRBJ1-6 few TRBV19 CASRVSPLHF TGTGCCAGTAGAGTTTCACCCCTCCACTTT
TRBD2 16 TRBJ2-7 NA TRBV19 CASSPWRSGGAYEQYF TGTGCCAGTAGCCCCTGGAGGAGCGGGGGGGCATACGAGCAGTACTTC
NA 12 TRBJ1-2 many TRBV28 CASSSEHSGYTF TGTGCCAGCAGTTCGGAACATTCTGGCTACACCTTC
NA 14 TRBJ2-7 NA TRBV19 CASSIGPASYEQYF TGTGCCAGCAGTATCGGCCCAGCCTCCTACGAGCAGTACTTC
NA 13 TRBJ2-1 many TRBV29-1 CSVYGQKDNEQFF TGCAGCGTTTATGGACAGAAGGACAATGAGCAGTTCTTC
NA 11 TRBJ2-5 few TRBV7-2 CASSLRQTQYF TGTGCCAGCAGCTTGAGACAGACCCAGTACTTC
NA 17 TRBJ1-1 many TRBV7-9 CASSYGSGVRTRTEAFF TGTGCCAGCAGCTACGGTTCAGGGGTACGAACCAGAACTGAAGCTTTCTTT
NA 12 TRBJ2-7 NA TRBV18 CASSPPYDEQYF TGTGCCAGCTCACCACCCTATGACGAGCAGTACTTC
TRBD2 14 TRBJ2-1 NA TRBV20-1 CSALGSGGAYEQFF TGCAGTGCCCTCGGGAGCGGGGGGGCATATGAGCAGTTCTTC
NA 17 TRBJ2-1 NA TRBV6-1 CASSVAGTTNFFNEQFF TGTGCCAGCAGTGTTGCCGGGACAACCAATTTTTTCAATGAGCAGTTCTTC
NA 14 TRBJ2-1 few TRBV29-1 CSVRGDSSYNEQFF TGCAGCGTGCGGGGGGACAGCTCCTACAATGAGCAGTTCTTC
TRBD1 16 TRBJ2-6 NA TRBV2 CASSELGTAGANVLTF TGTGCCAGCAGTGAGTTGGGGACAGCTGGGGCCAACGTCCTGACTTTC
NA 14 TRBJ2-2 few TRBV5-1 CASTQGSYTGELFF TGCGCCAGCACCCAGGGGTCATACACCGGGGAGCTGTTTTTT
NA 12 TRBJ2-5 many TRBV6-4 CARQTGRETQYF TGTGCCAGACAAACAGGGAGAGAGACCCAGTACTTC
NA 16 TRBJ2-1 many TRBV6-2/TRBV6-3 CASSPWSGLSYNEQFF TGTGCCAGCAGCCCATGGAGCGGGCTCTCCTACAATGAGCAGTTCTTC
TRBD1 15 TRBJ2-2 many TRBV5-1 CASSLRDRGSGELFF TGCGCCAGCAGCTTGCGGGACAGGGGTTCCGGGGAGCTGTTTTTT
NA 12 TRBJ1-2 many TRBV28 CASSLTAYGYTF TGTGCCAGCAGTTTAACAGCCTATGGCTACACCTTC
NA 13 TRBJ2-2 many TRBV7-3 CASSSRGARELFF TGTGCCAGCAGCTCGAGGGGGGCGAGGGAGCTGTTTTTT
TRBD1 13 TRBJ1-2 few TRBV5-5 CASSMDRDYGYTF TGTGCCAGCAGCATGGACAGGGACTATGGCTACACCTTC
NA 15 TRBJ1-5 many TRBV29-1 CSVEDGRGGNQPQHF TGCAGCGTTGAAGACGGGAGGGGAGGGAATCAGCCCCAGCATTTT
NA 15 TRBJ1-2 many TRBV7-9 CASSSSGRGDYGYTF TGTGCCAGCAGCTCCTCAGGGCGAGGAGACTATGGCTACACCTTC
NA 14 TRBJ1-1 many TRBV10-2 CASSEAGKGTEAFF TGCGCCAGCAGTGAGGCCGGCAAGGGCACTGAAGCTTTCTTT
NA 15 TRBJ1-6 NA TRBV7-6 CASSLADRANSPLHF TGTGCCAGCAGCTTAGCGGACAGAGCCAATTCACCCCTCCACTTT
TRBD1 15 TRBJ1-4 NA TRBV7-9 CASSLQGQTNEKLFF TGTGCCAGCAGTTTGCAGGGACAGACTAATGAAAAACTGTTTTTT
NA 14 TRBJ1-4 many TRBV7-2 CASSPQPANEKLFF TGTGCCAGCAGCCCACAGCCGGCTAATGAAAAACTGTTTTTT
NA 14 TRBJ2-2 many TRBV20-1 CSAPLAANTGELFF TGCAGTGCCCCATTGGCAGCGAACACCGGGGAGCTGTTTTTT
NA 13 TRBJ1-2 many TRBV20-1 CSAPLPVGLGYTF TGCAGTGCGCCACTTCCAGTGGGCCTTGGCTACACCTTC
TRBD1 16 TRBJ2-5 NA TRBV12-3/TRBV12-4 CASSRRGTGGKETQYF TGTGCCAGCAGTAGGCGGGGGACAGGGGGCAAGGAGACCCAGTACTTC
TRBD1 12 TRBJ2-7 few TRBV30 CAWAQGAREQYF TGTGCCTGGGCGCAGGGGGCTAGAGAGCAGTACTTC
TRBD1 14 TRBJ1-4 few TRBV28 CASIPGQGYEKLFF TGTGCCAGCATCCCGGGACAGGGGTATGAAAAACTGTTTTTT
NA 14 TRBJ2-3 few TRBV5-1 CASSLVDGTDTQYF TGCGCCAGCAGCTTAGTCGACGGGACAGATACGCAGTATTTT
NA 14 TRBJ2-5 NA TRBV21-1 CASSKAVRGGTQYF TGTGCCAGCAGCAAAGCAGTGCGGGGCGGGACCCAGTACTTC
TRBD2 15 TRBJ2-1 many TRBV20-1 CSARDAAGAYNEQFF TGCAGTGCTAGAGACGCAGCGGGGGCCTACAATGAGCAGTTCTTC
TRBD1 13 TRBJ2-1 many TRBV5-1 CASSPTGRDEQFF TGCGCCAGCAGCCCGACAGGGCGCGATGAGCAGTTCTTC
NA 15 TRBJ1-3 NA TRBV5-1 CASSPGGHTGNTIYF TGCGCCAGCAGCCCGGGGGGCCATACTGGAAACACCATATATTTT
TRBD1 15 TRBJ2-2 many TRBV5-1 CATHDRGPTTGELFF TGCGCCACCCACGACAGGGGTCCTACCACCGGGGAGCTGTTTTTT